This TCR beta chain was identified during a study of OX40 agonist ivuxolimab in advanced cancers. A note on the overall study: Ivuxolimab, which targeted the costimulatory receptor OX40 (CD134), was an agonistic, fully human IgG2 monoclonal antibody. In the dose-escalation cohort, nearly 85% of patients were male, and the mean age was 60 years with a range of roughly 20 to 79. Intravenous ivuxolimab was administered to patients every 2 weeks at six dose levels: 0.01, 0.1, 0.3, 1.5, 3 and 10 mg/kg. The point of sequencing TCRbeta in the periphery was to test whether ivuxolimab changed TCR sequence diversity and drove clonal T-cell expansion. Among the roughly 50 dose-escalation patients, around 19 had hepatocellular carcinoma, roughly 15 melanoma, 9 renal cell carcinoma and 9 head and neck cancer. Prior anti-PD-1, anti-PD-L1 or anti-CTLA-4 therapy was permitted, and approximately 40% of dose-escalation patients had received checkpoint inhibitors. Partial responses occurred in three dose-escalation patients, of whom one had hepatocellular carcinoma and two had cutaneous melanoma. The monotherapy dose-escalation portion (N ≈ 50 patients) of the phase I ivuxolimab trial is reported in the paper.

At the junction V is shortened by 2 bases and J by 3 bases; bases outside the gene matches: 2. Via the germline V gene, CDR1 is MNHEY and CDR2 SVGAGI. The CDR3, cysteine through phenylalanine, is 15 amino acids long. CDR3 DNA is the only sequence kept; it has 45 bases, read in frame from the first base. Regarding this clone: The specificity of this receptor is unknown. Base qualities were left out, and no much larger clone turns up one base away.

What the work shows at the level of the full study, not this receptor alone: Clonal expansion of both CD4+ and CD8+ blood T cells was observed from baseline to week 6 at doses 0.1 to 3.0 mg/kg. Low levels of normalized T-cell clonal expansion were also seen in some nonresponding patients. The antigen specificity of the peripheral T cells that underwent clonal expansion was not determined. In the 0.1-3.0 mg/kg groups, partial responders had among the lowest normalized peripheral clonal expansion, particularly in CD8+ T cells. After ivuxolimab, more expanded clones were found on average in CD8+ T cells than in CD4+ T cells.

For sequencing of the TCRbeta CDR3 region, genomic DNA was extracted from the sorted cells. TCRbeta CDR3 regions were sequenced using the immunoSEQ Assay. In TCRdb, the immuneACCESS table is reduced to in-frame sequences with V and J assigned. These tables do not hold every clone; where another copy was compared, an unresolved V gene accounts for under half, and the others remain unexplained. The sample data list roughly 92,000 clones, and approximately 89% of these were observed just once. The top ten hold approximately 0.78% of the sample. The trial excluded patients who had a history of autoimmune disease or were on systemic immunosuppression. Peripheral blood for TCR sequencing was collected from all dose cohorts at baseline, on cycle 4 day 1, and on cycle 7 day 1. The samples were drawn from a first-in-human, open-label, multicenter phase I dose-escalation trial of ivuxolimab. The trial enrolled adults with locally advanced or metastatic head and neck squamous cell, hepatocellular, melanoma or renal cell carcinoma. Before TCR sequencing, CD4+ T cells and CD8+ T cells were sorted from peripheral blood as separate populations.

The chain uses TRBV6-5 and TRBJ1-4, and TRBD1 matches 8 of the central bases. The source of this sequence is an adult with an advanced solid tumor such as melanoma, head and neck, liver or kidney cancer. This material consisted of CD4+ or CD8+ T cells sorted from blood, taken in a trial of the OX40 agonist ivuxolimab. The CDR3 sequence is CASSYQGAANEKLFF. The sequenced DNA: TGTGCCAGCAGTTACCAGGGGGCAGCTAATGAAAAACTGTTTTTT.